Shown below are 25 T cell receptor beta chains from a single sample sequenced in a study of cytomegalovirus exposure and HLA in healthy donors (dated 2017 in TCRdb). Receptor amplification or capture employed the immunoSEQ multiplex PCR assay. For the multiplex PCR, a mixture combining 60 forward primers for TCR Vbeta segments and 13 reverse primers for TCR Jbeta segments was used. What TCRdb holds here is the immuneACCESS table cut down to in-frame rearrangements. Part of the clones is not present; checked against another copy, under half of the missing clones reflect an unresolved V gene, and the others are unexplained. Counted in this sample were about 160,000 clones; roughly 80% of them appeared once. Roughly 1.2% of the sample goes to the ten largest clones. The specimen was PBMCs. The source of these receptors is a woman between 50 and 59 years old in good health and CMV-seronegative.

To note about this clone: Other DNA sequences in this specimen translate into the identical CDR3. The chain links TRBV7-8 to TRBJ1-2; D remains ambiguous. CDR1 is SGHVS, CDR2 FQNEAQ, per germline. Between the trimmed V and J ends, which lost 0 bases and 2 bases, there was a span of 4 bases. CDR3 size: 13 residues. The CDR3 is CASSLAGNYGYTF. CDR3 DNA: TGTGCCAGCAGCTTAGCCGGGAACTATGGCTACACCTTC.

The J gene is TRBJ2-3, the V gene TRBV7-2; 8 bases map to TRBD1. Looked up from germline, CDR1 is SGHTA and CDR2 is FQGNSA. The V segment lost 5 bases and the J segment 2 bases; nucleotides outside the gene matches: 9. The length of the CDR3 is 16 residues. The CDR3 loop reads CASSPRGPPATDTQYF. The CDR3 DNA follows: TGTGCCAGCAGCCCCAGGGGGCCTCCAGCCACAGATACGCAGTATTTT.

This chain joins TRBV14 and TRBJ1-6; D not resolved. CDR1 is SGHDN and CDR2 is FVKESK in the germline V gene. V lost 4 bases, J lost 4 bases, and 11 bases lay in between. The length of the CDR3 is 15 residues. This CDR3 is CASSPATVYNSPLHF. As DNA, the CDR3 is TGTGCCAGCAGCCCCGCTACAGTTTATAATTCACCCCTCCACTTT. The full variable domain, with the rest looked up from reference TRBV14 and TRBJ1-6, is EAGVTQFPSHSVIEKGQTVTLRCDPISGHDNLYWYRRVMGKEIKFLLHFVKESKQDESGMPNNRFLAERTGGTYSTLKVQPAELEDSGVYFCASSPATVYNSPLHFGNGTRLTVT.

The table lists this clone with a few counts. CDR3 residues: CASSQGTGANVLTF. CDR3 DNA: TGTGCCAGCAGTCAGGGTACCGGGGCCAACGTCCTGACTTTC. The chain recombines TRBV27 with TRBJ2-6; D is perhaps TRBD1 (5 bases). This CDR3 is built from 14 residues. Germline lookup yields CDR1 MNHEY and CDR2 SMNVEV (reference sequence). V lost 5 bases and J lost 4, with 9 bases in between.

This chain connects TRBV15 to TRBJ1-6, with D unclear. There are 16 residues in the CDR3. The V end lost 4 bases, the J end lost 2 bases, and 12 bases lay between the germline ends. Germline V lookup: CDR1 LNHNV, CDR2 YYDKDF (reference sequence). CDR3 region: CATSIPPGTYNSPLHF. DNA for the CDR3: TGTGCCACCAGCATACCCCCCGGGACCTATAATTCACCCCTCCACTTT.

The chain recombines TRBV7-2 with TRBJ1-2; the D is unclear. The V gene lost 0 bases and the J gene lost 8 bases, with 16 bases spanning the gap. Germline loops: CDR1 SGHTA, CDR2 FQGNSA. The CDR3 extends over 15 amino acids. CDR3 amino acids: CASSLAQVPLGGYTF. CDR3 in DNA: TGTGCCAGCAGCTTAGCGCAGGTTCCACTTGGCGGCTACACCTTC.

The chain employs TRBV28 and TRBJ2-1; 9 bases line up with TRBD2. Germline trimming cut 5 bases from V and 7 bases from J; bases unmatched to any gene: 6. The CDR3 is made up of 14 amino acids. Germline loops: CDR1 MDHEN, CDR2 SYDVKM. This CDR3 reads CASSGGGGRNEQFF. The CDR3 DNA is TGTGCCAGCAGTGGCGGGGGGGGCAGGAATGAGCAGTTCTTC.

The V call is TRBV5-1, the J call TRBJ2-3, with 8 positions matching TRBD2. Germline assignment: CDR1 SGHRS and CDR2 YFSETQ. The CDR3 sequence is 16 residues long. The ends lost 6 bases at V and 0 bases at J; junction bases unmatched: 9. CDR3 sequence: CASISGTTSSTDTQYF. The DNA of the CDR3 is TGCGCCAGCATTAGCGGGACAACCTCAAGCACAGATACGCAGTATTTT.

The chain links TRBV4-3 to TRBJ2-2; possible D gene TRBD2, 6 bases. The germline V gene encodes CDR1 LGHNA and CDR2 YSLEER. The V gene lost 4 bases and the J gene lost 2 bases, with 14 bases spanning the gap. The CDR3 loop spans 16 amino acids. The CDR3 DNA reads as TGCGCCAGCAGCCCCGGAGGGGCGGGCAACACCGGGGAGCTGTTTTTT. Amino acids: CASSPGGAGNTGELFF.

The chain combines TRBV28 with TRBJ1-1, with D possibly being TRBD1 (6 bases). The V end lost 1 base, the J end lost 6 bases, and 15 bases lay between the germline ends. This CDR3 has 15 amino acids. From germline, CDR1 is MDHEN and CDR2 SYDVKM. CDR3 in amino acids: CASSLSAGVLAEAFF. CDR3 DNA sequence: TGTGCCAGCAGTTTATCGGCAGGGGTCTTAGCTGAAGCTTTCTTT. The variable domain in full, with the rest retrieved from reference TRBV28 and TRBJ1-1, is DVKVTQSSRYLVKRTGEKVFLECVQDMDHENMFWYRQDPGLGLRLIYFSYDVKMKEKGDIPEGYSVSREKKERFSLILESASTNQTSMYLCASSLSAGVLAEAFFGQGTRLTVV.

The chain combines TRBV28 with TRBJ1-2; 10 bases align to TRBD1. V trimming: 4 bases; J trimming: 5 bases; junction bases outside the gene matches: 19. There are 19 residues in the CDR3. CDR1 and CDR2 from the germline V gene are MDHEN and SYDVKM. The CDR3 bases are TGTGCCAGCAGTTCACCCTCGCCCGGGACAGGGGCATTGATATATGGCTACACCTTC. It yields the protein CASSSPSPGTGALIYGYTF.

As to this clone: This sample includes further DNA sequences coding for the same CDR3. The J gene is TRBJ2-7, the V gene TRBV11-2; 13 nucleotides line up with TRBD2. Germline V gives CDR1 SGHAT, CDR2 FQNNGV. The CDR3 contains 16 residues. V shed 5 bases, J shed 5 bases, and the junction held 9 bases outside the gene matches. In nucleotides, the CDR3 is TGTGCCAGCAGCAAAGGACTAGCGGGAGCATTCAACGAGCAGTACTTC. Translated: CASSKGLAGAFNEQYF.

Written as DNA, the CDR3 is TGTGCCAGCAGTTCCCTTAACTATGGCTACACCTTC. Residues: CASSSLNYGYTF. The genes are TRBV27 and TRBJ1-2; D uncertain. Trimming left V 4 bases short and J 1 base short, with 4 bases between. Germline V gene sequence: CDR1 MNHEY, CDR2 SMNVEV (reference sequence). This CDR3 has 12 amino acids.

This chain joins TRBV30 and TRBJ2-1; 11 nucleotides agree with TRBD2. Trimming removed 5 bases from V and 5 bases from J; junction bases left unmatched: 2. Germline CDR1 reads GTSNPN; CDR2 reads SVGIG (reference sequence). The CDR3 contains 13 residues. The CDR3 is CAWAGLADNEQFF. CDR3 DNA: TGTGCCTGGGCGGGACTAGCGGACAATGAGCAGTTCTTC.

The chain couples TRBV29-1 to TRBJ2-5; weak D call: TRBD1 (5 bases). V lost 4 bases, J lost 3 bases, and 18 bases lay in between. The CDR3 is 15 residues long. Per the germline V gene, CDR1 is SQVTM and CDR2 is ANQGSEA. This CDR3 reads CSVGFGAKVEETQYF. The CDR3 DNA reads TGCAGCGTTGGCTTTGGGGCCAAGGTGGAAGAGACCCAGTACTTC.

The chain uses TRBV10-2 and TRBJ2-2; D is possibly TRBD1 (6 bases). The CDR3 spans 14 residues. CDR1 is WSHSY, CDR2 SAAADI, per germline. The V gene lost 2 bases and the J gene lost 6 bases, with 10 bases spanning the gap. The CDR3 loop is CASSETEGAGELFF. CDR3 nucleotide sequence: TGCGCCAGCAGTGAGACTGAGGGGGCCGGGGAGCTGTTTTTT.

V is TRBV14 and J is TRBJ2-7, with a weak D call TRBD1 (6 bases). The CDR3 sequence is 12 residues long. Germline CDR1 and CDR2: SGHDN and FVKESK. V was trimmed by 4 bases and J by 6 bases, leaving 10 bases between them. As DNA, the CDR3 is TGTGCCAGCAGCCGGGCCAGGGGCGAGCAGTACTTC. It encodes CASSRARGEQYF. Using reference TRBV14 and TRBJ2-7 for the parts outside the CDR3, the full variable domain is EAGVTQFPSHSVIEKGQTVTLRCDPISGHDNLYWYRRVMGKEIKFLLHFVKESKQDESGMPNNRFLAERTGGTYSTLKVQPAELEDSGVYFCASSRARGEQYFGPGTRLTVT.

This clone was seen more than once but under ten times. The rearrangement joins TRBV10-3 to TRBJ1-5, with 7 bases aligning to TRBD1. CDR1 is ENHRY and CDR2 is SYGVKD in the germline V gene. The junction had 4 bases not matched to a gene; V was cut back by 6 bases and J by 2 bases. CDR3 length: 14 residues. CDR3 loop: CAIRDDRGNQPQHF. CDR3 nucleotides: TGTGCCATCAGGGACGACAGGGGCAATCAGCCCCAGCATTTT.

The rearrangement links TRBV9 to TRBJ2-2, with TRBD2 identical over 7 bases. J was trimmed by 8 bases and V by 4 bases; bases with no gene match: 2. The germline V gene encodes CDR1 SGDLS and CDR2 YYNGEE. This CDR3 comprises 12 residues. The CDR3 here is CASSPRGGELFF. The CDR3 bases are TGTGCCAGCAGCCCGCGGGGGGGGGAGCTGTTTTTT.

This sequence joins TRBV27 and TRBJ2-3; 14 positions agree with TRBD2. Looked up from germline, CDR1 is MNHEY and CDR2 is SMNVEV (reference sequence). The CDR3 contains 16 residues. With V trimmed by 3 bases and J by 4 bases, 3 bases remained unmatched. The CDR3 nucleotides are TGTGCCAGCAGTTTCGGACTAGCGGGAGGCTCAGATACGCAGTATTTT. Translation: CASSFGLAGGSDTQYF.

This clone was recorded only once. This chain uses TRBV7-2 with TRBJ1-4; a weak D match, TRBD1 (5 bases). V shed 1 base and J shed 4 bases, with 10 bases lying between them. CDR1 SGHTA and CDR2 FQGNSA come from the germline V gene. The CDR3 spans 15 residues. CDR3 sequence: CASSLDRGGNEKLFF. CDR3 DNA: TGTGCCAGCAGCTTAGATCGGGGGGGTAATGAAAAACTGTTTTTT.

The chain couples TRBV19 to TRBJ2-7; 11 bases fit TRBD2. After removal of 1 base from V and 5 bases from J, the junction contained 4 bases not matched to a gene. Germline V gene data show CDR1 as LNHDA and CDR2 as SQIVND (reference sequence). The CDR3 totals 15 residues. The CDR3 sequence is CASSIGLAGGHEQYF. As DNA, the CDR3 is TGTGCCAGTAGTATAGGGCTAGCGGGAGGCCACGAGCAGTACTTC.

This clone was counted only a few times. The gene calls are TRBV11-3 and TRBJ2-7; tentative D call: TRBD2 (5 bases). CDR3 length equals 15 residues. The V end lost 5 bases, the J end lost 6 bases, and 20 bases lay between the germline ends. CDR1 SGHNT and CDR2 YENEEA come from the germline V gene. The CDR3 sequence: CASSQRSPGRVEQYF. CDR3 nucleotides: TGTGCCAGCAGCCAGCGGTCTCCGGGAAGGGTCGAGCAGTACTTC.

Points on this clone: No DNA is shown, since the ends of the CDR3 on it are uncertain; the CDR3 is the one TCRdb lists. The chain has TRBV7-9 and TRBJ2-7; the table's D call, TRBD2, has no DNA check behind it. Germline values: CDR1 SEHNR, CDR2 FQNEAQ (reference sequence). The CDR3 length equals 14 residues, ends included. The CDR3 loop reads CASSAFGRGSRLYF.

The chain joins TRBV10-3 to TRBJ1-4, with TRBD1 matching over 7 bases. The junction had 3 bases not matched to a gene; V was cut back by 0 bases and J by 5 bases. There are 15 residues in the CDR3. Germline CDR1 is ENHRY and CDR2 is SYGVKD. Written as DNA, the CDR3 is TGTGCCATCAGTGAGTCGACAGGGATAAATGAAAAACTGTTTTTT. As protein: CAISESTGINEKLFF.